The rows below give T cell receptor beta chains drawn from one sample of a study of CD8 T cells in ankylosing spondylitis. TCRdb re-called the 5' RACE reads through MiXCR, storing one row per CDR3 protein. The sample includes around 230,000 distinct CDR3 sequences, under 8.5% of them seen just once. The specimen was blood, either unsorted or a sorted T cell fraction (not recorded which). The receptors stem from a female donor with ankylosing spondylitis or in good health (not recorded which). The CDR3 runs from the conserved cysteine through the conserved F or W. The D gene is left open where the match is weak. Expanded clones are given a class, and other clones once, few, many or no size at all.

cdr3_nt cdr3_aa v_call clone_size d_call j_call
TGTGCCAGCTCACCCCTAGCGGGAGGGGGGTATGAGCAGTTCTTC CASSPLAGGGYEQFF TRBV18 few TRBD2 TRBJ2-1
TGCGCCAGCAGCCAAGATTGGACTAGCAGCAATGAGCAGTTCTTC CASSQDWTSSNEQFF TRBV4-3 - TRBD2 TRBJ2-1
TGTGCCATCAAAGACCGTCGCGGGGGTCAGCCCCAGCATTTT CAIKDRRGGQPQHF TRBV10-3 many - TRBJ1-5
TGTGCCAGCAGCTTAGTCTGGTCCTTGGACAGAATCTACGAGCAGTACTTC CASSLVWSLDRIYEQYF TRBV7-2 many - TRBJ2-7
TGTGTCAGCAGCCAAGCTTCCGCTAGCATCACGCAGTATTTT CVSSQASASITQYF TRBV14 - - TRBJ2-3
TGTGCCAGCAGCCGGGATCCGTCGGGGGCCAACGTCCTGACTTTC CASSRDPSGANVLTF TRBV7-2 few - TRBJ2-6
TGTGCCAGTTCCTGGGGGACAGATGATTACGGGGAGCTGTTTTTT CASSWGTDDYGELFF TRBV7-2 - TRBD1 TRBJ2-2
TGTGCCAGCAGTTGGATGGAGCGGGAAGCAGATACGCAGTATTTT CASSWMEREADTQYF TRBV12-3/TRBV12-4 many TRBD2 TRBJ2-3
TGTGCCAGCAGCTTAGGGGGGGGCGAGCAGTACTTC CASSLGGGEQYF TRBV7-9 many TRBD2 TRBJ2-7
TGTGCCAGTAGTAGAGGGCCCACCGGGGAGCTGTTTTTT CASSRGPTGELFF TRBV19 many - TRBJ2-2
TGTGCCAGCAGTCGGACGGGAATCACAGATACGCAGTATTTT CASSRTGITDTQYF TRBV6-2/TRBV6-3 many - TRBJ2-3
TGTGCCAGCCGTAGCGGGAGGGCCCTCACCGGGGAGCTGTTTTTT CASRSGRALTGELFF TRBV3-1 many TRBD2 TRBJ2-2
TGTGCCAGCAGCCCCATGAGAGTCTACAATGAGCAGTTCTTC CASSPMRVYNEQFF TRBV7-2 - - TRBJ2-1
TGCAGCGTTGGGAGGGGGCTGGACACTGAAGCTTTCTTT CSVGRGLDTEAFF TRBV29-1 few TRBD1 TRBJ1-1
TGCAGTGCCAGTCTCTTAGCGGGAGTCAATGAGCAGTTCTTC CSASLLAGVNEQFF TRBV20-1 many TRBD2 TRBJ2-1
TGTGCCAGCAGCGTAGGAGGGGACGAGCAGTACTTC CASSVGGDEQYF TRBV9 many - TRBJ2-7
TGCAGTGCTAGAGATGGAGACGGCTACGAGCAGTACTTC CSARDGDGYEQYF TRBV20-1 many - TRBJ2-7
TGTGCCAGCAGTCCTACTAGCGGGAGAGTGACCGGGGAGCTGTTTTTT CASSPTSGRVTGELFF TRBV2 many TRBD2 TRBJ2-2